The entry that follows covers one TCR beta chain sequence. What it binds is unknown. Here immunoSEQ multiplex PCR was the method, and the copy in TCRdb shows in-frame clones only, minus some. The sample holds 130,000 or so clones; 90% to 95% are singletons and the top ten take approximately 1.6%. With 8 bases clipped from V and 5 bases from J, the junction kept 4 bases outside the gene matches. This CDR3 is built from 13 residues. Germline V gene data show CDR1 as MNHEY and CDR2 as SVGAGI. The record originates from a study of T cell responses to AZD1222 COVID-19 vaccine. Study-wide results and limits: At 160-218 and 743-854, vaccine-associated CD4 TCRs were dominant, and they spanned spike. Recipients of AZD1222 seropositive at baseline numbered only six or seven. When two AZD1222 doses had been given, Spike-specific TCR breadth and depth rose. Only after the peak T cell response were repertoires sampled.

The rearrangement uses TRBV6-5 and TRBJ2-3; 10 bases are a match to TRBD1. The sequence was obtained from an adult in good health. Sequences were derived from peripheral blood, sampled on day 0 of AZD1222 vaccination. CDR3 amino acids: CASRDRGLDTQYF. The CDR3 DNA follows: TGTGCCAGCCGGGACAGGGGATTAGATACGCAGTATTTT.